This is a list of T cell receptor beta chains from one sample in a study of cytomegalovirus exposure and HLA in healthy donors. The data were produced by immunoSEQ multiplex PCR, yet TCRdb's version contains in-frame clones alone and is incomplete. The table for this sample gives around 100,000 clones. Sequencing was done on a sample of PBMCs. The receptors here all came from a man aged 40-50 years in good health and CMV-seropositive. Both conserved end residues are part of each CDR3. Each record gives: CDR3 protein, V gene, J gene.

cdr3_aa: CASSPQREPGDTQYF; v_call: TRBV18; j_call: TRBJ2-3
cdr3_aa: CASSHRGLPYEQYF; v_call: TRBV11-3; j_call: TRBJ2-7
cdr3_aa: CASSVGGAGQGKNGYTF; v_call: TRBV9; j_call: TRBJ1-2
cdr3_aa: CASSLAGQGYEQYF; v_call: TRBV7-8; j_call: TRBJ2-7
cdr3_aa: CASSPLTGGGNSPLHF; v_call: TRBV5-6; j_call: TRBJ1-6
cdr3_aa: CASRGTGYNEQFF; v_call: TRBV6-5; j_call: TRBJ2-1
cdr3_aa: CASSLTGTGDYEQYF; v_call: TRBV7-2; j_call: TRBJ2-7
cdr3_aa: CASSPKDRGPSGAFF; v_call: TRBV5-4; j_call: TRBJ1-1
cdr3_aa: CASKSWQGAGQPQHF; v_call: TRBV28; j_call: TRBJ1-5
cdr3_aa: CSAGGQGGYTF; v_call: TRBV29-1; j_call: TRBJ1-2
cdr3_aa: CASSYRGETQYF; v_call: TRBV2; j_call: TRBJ2-5
cdr3_aa: CASSLTSGNYEQYF; v_call: TRBV7-3; j_call: TRBJ2-7
cdr3_aa: CASSPRPGVRDEQYF; v_call: TRBV28; j_call: TRBJ2-7
cdr3_aa: CASSESQTAWNEQYF; v_call: TRBV10-1; j_call: TRBJ2-7
cdr3_aa: CASRLVSNRPQHF; v_call: TRBV28; j_call: TRBJ1-5
cdr3_aa: CASSLQINTGELFF; v_call: TRBV27; j_call: TRBJ2-2
cdr3_aa: CASKRGQSSGNTIYF; v_call: TRBV10-2; j_call: TRBJ1-3
cdr3_aa: CSAPGLAASYNEQFF; v_call: TRBV29-1; j_call: TRBJ2-1
cdr3_aa: CASSDDGQGRTDTQYF; v_call: TRBV9; j_call: TRBJ2-3
cdr3_aa: CASSPLAAGETDTQYF; v_call: TRBV18; j_call: TRBJ2-3
cdr3_aa: CASSLAYYEQYF; v_call: TRBV7-2; j_call: TRBJ2-7
cdr3_aa: CASSYSTSGGPYEQYF; v_call: TRBV6-5; j_call: TRBJ2-7
cdr3_aa: CASSGGTEYGYTF; v_call: TRBV6-5; j_call: TRBJ1-2
cdr3_aa: CASGDNFYEQYF; v_call: TRBV12-5; j_call: TRBJ2-7
cdr3_aa: CASSPGIQETQYF; v_call: TRBV2; j_call: TRBJ2-5
cdr3_aa: CASSIYHRRGYSNQPQHF; v_call: TRBV19; j_call: TRBJ1-5
cdr3_aa: CASSDLAGEGFFTGELFF; v_call: TRBV25-1; j_call: TRBJ2-2
cdr3_aa: CAIGTSERDGTDTQYF; v_call: TRBV10-3; j_call: TRBJ2-3
cdr3_aa: CASSLGQGVNGNTIYF; v_call: TRBV11-2; j_call: TRBJ1-3
cdr3_aa: CASSTGPGKYNEQFF; v_call: TRBV7-9; j_call: TRBJ2-1
cdr3_aa: CASSGGLAGPYEQYF; v_call: TRBV2; j_call: TRBJ2-7
cdr3_aa: CASRAAGTRAYGYTF; v_call: TRBV6-5; j_call: TRBJ1-2
cdr3_aa: CASSLGRGAPYGYTF; v_call: TRBV27; j_call: TRBJ1-2
cdr3_aa: CASSLRRDWETQYF; v_call: TRBV7-9; j_call: TRBJ2-5
cdr3_aa: CASSRKGGFGNTIYF; v_call: TRBV27; j_call: TRBJ1-3
cdr3_aa: CASSHLNRPWDYGYTF; v_call: TRBV4-1; j_call: TRBJ1-2
cdr3_aa: CASSYSGQGYNEQFF; v_call: TRBV6-5; j_call: TRBJ2-1
cdr3_aa: CASSLLDRGDGYTF; v_call: TRBV18; j_call: TRBJ1-2
cdr3_aa: CASTITLAYNEQFF; v_call: TRBV28; j_call: TRBJ2-1
cdr3_aa: CASRPRTPMNTEAFF; v_call: TRBV6-5; j_call: TRBJ1-1
cdr3_aa: CASSLGGSGYNEQFF; v_call: TRBV5-1; j_call: TRBJ2-1
cdr3_aa: CASSPLGQLPYEQYF; v_call: TRBV28; j_call: TRBJ2-7
cdr3_aa: CASRPGTSHTDTQYF; v_call: TRBV28; j_call: TRBJ2-3
cdr3_aa: CASSPGLNTGELFF; v_call: TRBV27; j_call: TRBJ2-2
cdr3_aa: CASSSPPAPQQYF; v_call: TRBV7-9; j_call: TRBJ2-7
cdr3_aa: CASSVVGTGDTGELFF; v_call: TRBV9; j_call: TRBJ2-2
cdr3_aa: CASSPQWGGTEPQHF; v_call: TRBV5-1; j_call: TRBJ1-5
cdr3_aa: CASSSASGTGGTEAFF; v_call: TRBV5-1; j_call: TRBJ1-1
cdr3_aa: CASSITGGDSGANVLTF; v_call: TRBV19; j_call: TRBJ2-6
cdr3_aa: CASRPMRSYEQYF; v_call: TRBV2; j_call: TRBJ2-7
cdr3_aa: CASSQFTGGYEQYF; v_call: TRBV4-2; j_call: TRBJ2-7